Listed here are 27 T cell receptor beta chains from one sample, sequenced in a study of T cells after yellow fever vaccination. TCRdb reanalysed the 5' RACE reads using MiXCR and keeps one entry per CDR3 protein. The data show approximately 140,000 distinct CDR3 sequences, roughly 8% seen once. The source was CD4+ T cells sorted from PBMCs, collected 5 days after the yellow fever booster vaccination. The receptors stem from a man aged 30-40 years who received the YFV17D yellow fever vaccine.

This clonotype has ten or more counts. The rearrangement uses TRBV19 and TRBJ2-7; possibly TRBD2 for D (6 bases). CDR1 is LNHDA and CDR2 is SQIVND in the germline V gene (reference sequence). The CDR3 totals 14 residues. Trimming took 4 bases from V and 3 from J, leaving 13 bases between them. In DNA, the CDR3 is TGTGCCAGTAGTAGCGGGATCGGCGGCTACGAGCAGTACTTC. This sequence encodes CASSSGIGGYEQYF.

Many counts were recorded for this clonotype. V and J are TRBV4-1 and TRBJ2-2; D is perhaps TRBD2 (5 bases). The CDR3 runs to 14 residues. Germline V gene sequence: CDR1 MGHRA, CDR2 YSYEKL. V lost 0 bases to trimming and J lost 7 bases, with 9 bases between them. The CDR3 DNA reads TGCGCCAGCAGCCAAGATCGGGGTAGCGGGGAGCTGTTTTTT. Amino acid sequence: CASSQDRGSGELFF.

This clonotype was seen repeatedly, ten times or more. CDR3 protein: CASSFRTGGTDEQFF. The CDR3 coding sequence is TGTGCCAGCAGTTTTCGGACAGGGGGGACAGATGAGCAGTTCTTC. This sequence joins TRBV12-3 or TRBV12-4 and TRBJ2-1, with 10 nucleotides matching TRBD1. The CDR3 contains 15 residues. J was trimmed by 8 bases and V by 3 bases; bases with no gene match: 7.

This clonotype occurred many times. In DNA form, the CDR3 reads TGTGCCAGCAGTTTACAGGGAGATCAGCCCCAGCATTTT. Translating gives CASSLQGDQPQHF. The gene calls are TRBV6-2 or TRBV6-3 and TRBJ1-5; the D gene is possibly TRBD1 (6 bases). The CDR3 spans 13 residues. The germline CDR1 and CDR2 sequences are MNHEY and SVGEGT. V lost 4 bases, J lost 5 bases, and 9 bases lay in between.

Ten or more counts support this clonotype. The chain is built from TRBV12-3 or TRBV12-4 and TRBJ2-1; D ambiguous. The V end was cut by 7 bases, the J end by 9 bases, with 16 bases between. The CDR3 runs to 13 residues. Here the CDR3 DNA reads TGTGCCAGCACCCCCGACCCTATCTCTGAGCAGTTCTTC. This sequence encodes CASTPDPISEQFF.

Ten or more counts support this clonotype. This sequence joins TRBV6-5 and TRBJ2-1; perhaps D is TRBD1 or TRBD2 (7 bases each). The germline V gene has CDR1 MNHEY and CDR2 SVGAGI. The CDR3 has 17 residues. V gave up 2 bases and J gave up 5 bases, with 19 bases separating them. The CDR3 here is CASSYTEGAGANNEQFF. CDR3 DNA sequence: TGTGCCAGCAGTTACACGGAGGGGGCGGGAGCCAACAATGAGCAGTTCTTC.

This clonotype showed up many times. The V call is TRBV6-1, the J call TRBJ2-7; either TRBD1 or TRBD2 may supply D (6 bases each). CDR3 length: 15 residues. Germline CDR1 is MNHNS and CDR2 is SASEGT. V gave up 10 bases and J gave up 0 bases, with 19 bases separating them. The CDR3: CATNPGDISSYEQYF. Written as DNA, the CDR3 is TGTGCCACCAACCCGGGGGACATTAGCTCCTACGAGCAGTACTTC.

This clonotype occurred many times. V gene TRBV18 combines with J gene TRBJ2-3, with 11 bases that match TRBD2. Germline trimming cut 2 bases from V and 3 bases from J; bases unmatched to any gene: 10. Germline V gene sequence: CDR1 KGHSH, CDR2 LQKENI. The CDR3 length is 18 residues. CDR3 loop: CASSPALIAGGLTDTQYF. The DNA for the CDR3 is TGTGCCAGCTCACCAGCCCTAATAGCGGGAGGGCTTACAGATACGCAGTATTTT.

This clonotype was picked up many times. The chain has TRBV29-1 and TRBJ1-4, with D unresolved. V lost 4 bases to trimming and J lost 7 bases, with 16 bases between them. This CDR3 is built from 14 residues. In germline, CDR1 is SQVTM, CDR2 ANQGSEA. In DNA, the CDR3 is TGCAGCGTTGTGGAAGGGATTGTGAGTGAAAAACTGTTTTTT. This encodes CSVVEGIVSEKLFF.

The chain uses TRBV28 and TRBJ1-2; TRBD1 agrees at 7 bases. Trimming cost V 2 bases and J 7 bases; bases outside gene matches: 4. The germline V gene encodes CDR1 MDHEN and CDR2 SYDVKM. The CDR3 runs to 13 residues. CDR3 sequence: CASSLGRTGGYTF. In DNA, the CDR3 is TGTGCCAGCAGTTTAGGGAGGACAGGTGGCTACACCTTC.

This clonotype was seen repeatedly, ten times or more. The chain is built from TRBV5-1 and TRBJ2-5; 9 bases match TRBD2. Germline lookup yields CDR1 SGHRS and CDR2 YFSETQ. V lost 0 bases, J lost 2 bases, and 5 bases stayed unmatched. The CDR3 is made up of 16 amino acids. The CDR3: CASSLGSSGVQETQYF. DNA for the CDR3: TGCGCCAGCAGCTTGGGATCTAGCGGGGTACAAGAGACCCAGTACTTC. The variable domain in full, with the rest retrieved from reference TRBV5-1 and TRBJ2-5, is KAGVTQTPRYLIKTRGQQVTLSCSPISGHRSVSWYQQTPGQGLQFLFEYFSETQRNKGNFPGRFSGRQFSNSRSEMNVSTLELGDSALYLCASSLGSSGVQETQYFGPGTRLLVL.

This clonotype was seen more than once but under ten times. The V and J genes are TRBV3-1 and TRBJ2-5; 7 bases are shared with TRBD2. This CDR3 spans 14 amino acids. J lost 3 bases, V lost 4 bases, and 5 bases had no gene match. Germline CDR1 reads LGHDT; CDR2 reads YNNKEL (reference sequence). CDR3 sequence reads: CASSRSLAEETQYF. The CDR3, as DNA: TGTGCCAGCAGCCGATCTCTAGCGGAAGAGACCCAGTACTTC.

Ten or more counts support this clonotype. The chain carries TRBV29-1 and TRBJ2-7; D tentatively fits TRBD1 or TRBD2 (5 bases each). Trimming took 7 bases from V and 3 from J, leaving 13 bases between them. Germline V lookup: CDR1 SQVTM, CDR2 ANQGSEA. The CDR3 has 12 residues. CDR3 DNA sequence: TGCAGCGCCGGGACGGAGATCTACGAGCAGTACTTC. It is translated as CSAGTEIYEQYF.

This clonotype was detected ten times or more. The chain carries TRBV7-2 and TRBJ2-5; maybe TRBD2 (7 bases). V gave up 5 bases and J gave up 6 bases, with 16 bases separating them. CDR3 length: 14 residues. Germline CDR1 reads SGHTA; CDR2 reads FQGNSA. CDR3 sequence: CASSTAGEGKTQYF. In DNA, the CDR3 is TGTGCCAGCAGCACCGCAGGGGAGGGAAAGACCCAGTACTTC.

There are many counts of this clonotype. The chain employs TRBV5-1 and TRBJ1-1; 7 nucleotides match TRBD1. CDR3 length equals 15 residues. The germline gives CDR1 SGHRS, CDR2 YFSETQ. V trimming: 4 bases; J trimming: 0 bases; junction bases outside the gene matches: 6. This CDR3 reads CASSPGTDMNTEAFF. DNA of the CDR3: TGCGCCAGCAGCCCGGGGACAGACATGAACACTGAAGCTTTCTTT.

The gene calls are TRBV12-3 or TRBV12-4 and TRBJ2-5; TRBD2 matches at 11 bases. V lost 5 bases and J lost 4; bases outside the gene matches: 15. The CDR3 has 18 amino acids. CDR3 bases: TGTGCCAGCAGTGCAAAGGGACGACTAGCGGGGCCCCGAGAGACCCAGTACTTC. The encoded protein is CASSAKGRLAGPRETQYF.

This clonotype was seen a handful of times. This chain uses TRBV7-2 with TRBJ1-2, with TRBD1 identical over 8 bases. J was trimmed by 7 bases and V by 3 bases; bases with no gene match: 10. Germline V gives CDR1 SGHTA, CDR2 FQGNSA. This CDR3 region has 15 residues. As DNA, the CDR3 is TGTGCCAGCAGCTTCCGGACAGGGTCAACGGGTGGCTACACCTTC. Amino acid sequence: CASSFRTGSTGGYTF.

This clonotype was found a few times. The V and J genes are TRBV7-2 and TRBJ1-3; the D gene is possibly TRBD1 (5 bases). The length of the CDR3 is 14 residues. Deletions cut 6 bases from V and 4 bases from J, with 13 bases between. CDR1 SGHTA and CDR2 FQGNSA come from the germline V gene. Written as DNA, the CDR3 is TGTGCCAGCAGGGGTTTGGGGCACGGAAACACCATATATTTT. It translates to CASRGLGHGNTIYF.

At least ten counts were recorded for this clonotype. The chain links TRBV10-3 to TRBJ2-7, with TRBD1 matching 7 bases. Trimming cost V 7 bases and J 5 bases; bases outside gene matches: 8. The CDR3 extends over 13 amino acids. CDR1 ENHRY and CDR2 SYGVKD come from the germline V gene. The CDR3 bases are TGTGCCATCAAGATAGAGGGGGCGGACGAGCAGTACTTC. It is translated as CAIKIEGADEQYF.

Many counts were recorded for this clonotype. Here the CDR3 reads CARGRNGSYEQYF. The CDR3 DNA is TGTGCCAGGGGCAGAAACGGTTCCTACGAGCAGTACTTC. The V call is TRBV21-1, the J call TRBJ2-7. TRBV21-1 is annotated as a pseudogene. The CDR3 is 13 residues long.

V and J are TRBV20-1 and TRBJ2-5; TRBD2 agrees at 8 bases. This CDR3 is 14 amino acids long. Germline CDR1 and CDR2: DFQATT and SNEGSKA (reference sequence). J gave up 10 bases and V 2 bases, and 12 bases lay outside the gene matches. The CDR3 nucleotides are TGCAGTGCTAGAAGGGCGGGAGGCCTCGGGGACCAGTACTTC. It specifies CSARRAGGLGDQYF.

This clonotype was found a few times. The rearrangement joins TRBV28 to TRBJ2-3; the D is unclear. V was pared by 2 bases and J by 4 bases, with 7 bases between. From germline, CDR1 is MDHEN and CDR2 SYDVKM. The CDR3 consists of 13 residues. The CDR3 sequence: CASSLMVADTQYF. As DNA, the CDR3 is TGTGCCAGCAGTTTAATGGTCGCAGATACGCAGTATTTT.

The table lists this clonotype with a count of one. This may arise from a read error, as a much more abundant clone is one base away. The CDR3 region is CSASGIGWSPLHF. The CDR3 DNA reads as TGCAGTGCGTCCGGGATAGGGTGGTCACCCCTCCACTTT. The genes are TRBV20-1 and TRBJ1-6, with D hard to call. The CDR3 has 13 amino acids. Germline V gene lookup returns CDR1 DFQATT and CDR2 SNEGSKA (reference sequence). The germline V and J ends were trimmed by 6 bases and 10 bases, with 16 bases remaining between them.

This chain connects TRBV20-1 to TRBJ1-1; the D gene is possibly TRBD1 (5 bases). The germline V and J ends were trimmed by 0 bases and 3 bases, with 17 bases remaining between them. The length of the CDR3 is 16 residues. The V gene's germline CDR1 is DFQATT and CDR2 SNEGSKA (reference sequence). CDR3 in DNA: TGCAGTGCTAGAGACGCTACGCGGGCGGGGGACACTGAAGCTTTCTTT. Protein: CSARDATRAGDTEAFF.

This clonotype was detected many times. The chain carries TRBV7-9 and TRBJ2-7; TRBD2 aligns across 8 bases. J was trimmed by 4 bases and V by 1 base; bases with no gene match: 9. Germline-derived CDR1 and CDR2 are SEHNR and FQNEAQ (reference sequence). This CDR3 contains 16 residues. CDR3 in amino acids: CASSLDSGTSRYEQYF. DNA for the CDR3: TGTGCCAGCAGCTTAGATAGCGGGACTTCAAGGTACGAGCAGTACTTC. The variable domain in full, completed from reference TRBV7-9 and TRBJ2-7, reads DTGVSQNPRHKITKRGQNVTFRCDPISEHNRLYWYRQTLGQGPEFLTYFQNEAQLEKSRLLSDRFSAERPKGSFSTLEIQRTEQGDSAMYLCASSLDSGTSRYEQYFGPGTRLTVT.

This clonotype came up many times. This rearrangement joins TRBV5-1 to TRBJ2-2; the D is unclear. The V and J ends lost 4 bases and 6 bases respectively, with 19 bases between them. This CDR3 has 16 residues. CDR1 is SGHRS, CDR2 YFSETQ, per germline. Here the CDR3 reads CASSLRTIESSGELFF. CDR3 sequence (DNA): TGCGCCAGCAGCCTGAGGACGATAGAGAGTTCCGGGGAGCTGTTTTTT. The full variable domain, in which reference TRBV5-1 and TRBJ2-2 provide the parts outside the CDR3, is KAGVTQTPRYLIKTRGQQVTLSCSPISGHRSVSWYQQTPGQGLQFLFEYFSETQRNKGNFPGRFSGRQFSNSRSEMNVSTLELGDSALYLCASSLRTIESSGELFFGEGSRLTVL.

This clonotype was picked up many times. CDR3 in DNA: TGTGCCAGCAGTTTAGGGGGCTCGGGGACCCAGTACTTC. This codes for CASSLGGSGTQYF. This chain links TRBV12-3 or TRBV12-4 with TRBJ2-5; a weak D match, TRBD1 (5 bases). CDR3 length: 13 amino acids. Trimming cost V 1 base and J 7 bases, with 10 bases left between them.